One and the same sample provided the 14 T cell receptor beta chains below, sequenced in a study of CD8 T cells in ankylosing spondylitis. MiXCR, run by TCRdb on the 5' RACE reads, gives a single entry per CDR3 protein. Of about 220,000 distinct CDR3 sequences listed, about 7% were seen once; the top ten hold 12% to 15%. Findings and caveats of the study: What seemed typical of ankylosing spondylitis blood was a TCR beta motif built from several highly homologous variants.

No antigen is known for these receptors. The sequenced sample consisted of blood, either unsorted or a sorted T cell fraction (not recorded which). The source is a male donor with ankylosing spondylitis.

The table lists this clonotype with many counts. The chain recombines TRBV11-2 with TRBJ2-1; the D gene is possibly TRBD2 (5 bases). CDR1 is SGHAT and CDR2 is FQNNGV in the germline V gene. This CDR3 region has 16 residues. V shed 0 bases and J shed 0 bases, with 9 bases lying between them. The CDR3 nucleotides are TGTGCCAGCAGCTTAGATCGGGAAAGCTCCTACAATGAGCAGTTCTTC. This gives the protein CASSLDRESSYNEQFF.

The J gene is TRBJ2-1, the V gene TRBV4-3, with D perhaps matching TRBD2 (6 bases). This CDR3 comprises 15 residues. Looked up from germline, CDR1 is LGHNA and CDR2 is YSLEER. The V and J ends lost 1 base and 7 bases respectively, with 14 bases between them. The chain's CDR3 is CASSQGLGWQNEQFF. CDR3 nucleotides: TGCGCCAGCAGCCAAGGACTAGGGTGGCAGAATGAGCAGTTCTTC.

About this clonotype itself: With a much larger clone just one base away, this may be a read error. This rearrangement joins TRBV28 to TRBJ2-3; TRBD1 aligns across 7 bases. Germline V gives CDR1 MDHEN, CDR2 SYDVKM. The CDR3 runs to 15 residues. This CDR3 reads CASSSDRDYTDTEYF. In DNA, the CDR3 is TGTGCCAGCAGCTCCGACAGGGATTACACAGATACGGAGTATTTT.

This clonotype was seen at least ten times. The V call is TRBV14, the J call TRBJ2-1; D might be TRBD2 (6 bases). Trimming took 4 bases from V and 4 from J, leaving 11 bases between them. CDR3 size: 14 residues. The germline V gene has CDR1 SGHDN and CDR2 FVKESK. The CDR3 reads CASSPSGRYNEQFF. CDR3 nucleotide sequence: TGTGCCAGCAGCCCCTCGGGGAGGTACAATGAGCAGTTCTTC.

This clonotype was counted at least ten times. The chain uses TRBV5-1 and TRBJ1-2; 8 bases are shared with TRBD1. Germline CDR1 reads SGHRS; CDR2 reads YFSETQ. The V gene end was trimmed by 4 bases and the J gene end by 6 bases; junction bases not matched to a gene: 11. The CDR3 contains 15 residues. CDR3 nucleotides: TGCGCCAGCAGCCCTACGGACAGGGCGCGACATGGCTACACCTTC. The encoded protein is CASSPTDRARHGYTF.

Ten or more counts support this clonotype. V and J are TRBV7-9 and TRBJ1-1; 7 nucleotides agree with TRBD1. CDR1 and CDR2 from the germline V gene are SEHNR and FQNEAQ (reference sequence). This CDR3 contains 14 residues. Germline trimming cut 5 bases from V and 4 bases from J; bases unmatched to any gene: 7. The DNA of the CDR3 is TGTGCCAGCAGCCCCGGAGCAGGGGGCACTGAAGCTTTCTTT. Amino acids: CASSPGAGGTEAFF.

This clonotype was found a few times. The chain is built from TRBV20-1 and TRBJ2-1; no definite D call. The CDR3 is made up of 14 amino acids. The germline gives CDR1 DFQATT, CDR2 SNEGSKA (reference sequence). CDR3 loop: CSGLQYPSYNEQFF. The DNA for the CDR3 is TGCAGCGGATTACAGTACCCCTCCTACAATGAGCAGTTCTTC.

There are many counts of this clonotype. This chain joins TRBV28 and TRBJ2-7; D remains unclear. Germline loops: CDR1 MDHEN, CDR2 SYDVKM. The V end lost 3 bases, the J end lost 6 bases, and 12 bases lay between the germline ends. The CDR3 consists of 13 residues. The CDR3 sequence is CASSLLGVGEQYF. CDR3 in DNA: TGTGCCAGCAGTTTGTTAGGTGTAGGCGAGCAGTACTTC.

This clonotype was picked up a small number of times. The chain joins TRBV4-2 to TRBJ2-5, with TRBD2 matching over 11 bases. Germline CDR1 is LGHNA and CDR2 is YNFKEQ. Losses at the gene ends were 1 base for V and 3 bases for J; bases not matched to a gene: 4. CDR3 length: 16 residues. In nucleotides, the CDR3 is TGTGCCAGCAGCCAAGGCAGACTAGCGGGGAAAGAGACCCAGTACTTC. Protein sequence: CASSQGRLAGKETQYF.

The table lists this clonotype with many counts. V gene TRBV7-8 combines with J gene TRBJ1-1; 7 bases agree with TRBD1. This CDR3 spans 15 amino acids. Per the germline V gene, CDR1 is SGHVS and CDR2 is FQNEAQ. J was trimmed by 6 bases and V by 2 bases; bases with no gene match: 9. This CDR3 is CASSLSYRTGAEAFF. The DNA for the CDR3 is TGTGCCAGCAGCTTAAGCTATCGGACAGGCGCTGAAGCTTTCTTT.

This clonotype came up a few times. V usage is TRBV11-2 and J usage is TRBJ1-3; tentative D call: TRBD1 (5 bases). The CDR3 consists of 15 residues. The germline CDR1 and CDR2 sequences are SGHAT and FQNNGV. The V end lost 9 bases, the J end lost 2 bases, and 17 bases lay between the germline ends. CDR3 DNA: TGTGCCAGTAGCCGTTACCAGACAGCTGGAAACACCATATATTTT. It is translated as CASSRYQTAGNTIYF.

In its sample, this clonotype was seen many times. The CDR3 is CASSVGRSGYSQFF. CDR3 in DNA: TGTGCCAGCAGCGTAGGGAGATCCGGGTATTCGCAGTTCTTC. The V and J genes are TRBV9 and TRBJ2-1; D is undetermined. The CDR3 is 14 residues long. Germline assignment: CDR1 SGDLS and CDR2 YYNGEE. Deletions cut 0 bases from V and 12 bases from J, with 16 bases between.

The rearrangement joins TRBV3-1 to TRBJ2-1; 10 bases align to TRBD1. The CDR3 is 17 residues long. From germline, CDR1 is LGHDT and CDR2 YNNKEL (reference sequence). Unmatched junction bases numbered 16, after V lost 10 bases and J lost 4 bases. The CDR3 nucleotides read TGTGCCACCACCCAAGTTTCCCGGGACAGGGGTTACAATGAGCAGTTCTTC. Translated: CATTQVSRDRGYNEQFF.

This clonotype was found a few times. The chain carries TRBV1 and TRBJ1-1; the table names TRBD1, a call not compared with the DNA. TRBV1 is described as a pseudogene. The length of the CDR3 is 18 residues. CDR3 nucleotide sequence: TGCACCAGCAGCCAAGGGTTGACCGGGACAGGGGGTCGCACTGAAGCTTTCTTT. As protein: CTSSQGLTGTGGRTEAFF.